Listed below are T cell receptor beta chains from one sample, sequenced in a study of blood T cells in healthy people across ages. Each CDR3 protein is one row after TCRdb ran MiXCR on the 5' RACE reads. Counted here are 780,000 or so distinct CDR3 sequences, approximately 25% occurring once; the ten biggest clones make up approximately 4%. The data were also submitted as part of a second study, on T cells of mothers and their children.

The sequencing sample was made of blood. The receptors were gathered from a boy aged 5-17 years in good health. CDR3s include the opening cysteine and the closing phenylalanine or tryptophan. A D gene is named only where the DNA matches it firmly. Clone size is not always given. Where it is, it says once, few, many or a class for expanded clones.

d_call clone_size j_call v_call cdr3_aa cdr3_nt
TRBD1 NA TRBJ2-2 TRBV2 CASRGQGNTGELLF TGTGCCAGCAGAGGACAGGGCAACACCGGGGAGCTGCTTTTT
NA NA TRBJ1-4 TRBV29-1 CSVAGWANEKLFF TGCAGCGTTGCCGGGTGGGCTAATGAAAAACTGTTTTTT
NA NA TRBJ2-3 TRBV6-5 CASSYEAGSPDTQYF TGTGCCAGCAGTTACGAGGCGGGGTCACCGGATACGCAGTATTTT
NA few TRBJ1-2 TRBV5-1 CASSFRDTGYGYTF TGCGCCAGCAGCTTCCGGGACACCGGCTATGGCTACACCTTC
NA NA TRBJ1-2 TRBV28 CASSLGSLAFYGYTF TGTGCCAGCAGTTTGGGCTCCCTTGCCTTTTATGGCTACACCTTC
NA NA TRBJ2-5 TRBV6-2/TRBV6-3 CASSRDQTQYF TGTGCCAGCAGCCGAGATCAGACCCAGTACTTC
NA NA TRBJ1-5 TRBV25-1 CASSAINQPQHF TGTGCCAGCAGTGCTATTAATCAGCCCCAGCATTTT
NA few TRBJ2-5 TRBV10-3 CAIAKDGETQYF TGTGCCATCGCGAAGGACGGAGAGACCCAGTACTTC
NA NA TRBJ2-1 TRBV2 CASSTGYSYNEQFF TGTGCCAGCAGTACTGGCTACTCCTACAATGAGCAGTTCTTC
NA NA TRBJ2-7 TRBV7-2 CASSLAFASIGEQYF TGTGCCAGCAGCTTAGCGTTTGCCTCAATCGGCGAGCAGTACTTC
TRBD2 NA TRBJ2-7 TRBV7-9 CASSELAGAEQYF TGTGCCAGCAGTGAGCTAGCGGGTGCCGAGCAGTACTTC
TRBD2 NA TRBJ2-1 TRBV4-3 CASSQDQPGLSYNEQFF TGCGCCAGCAGCCAAGATCAACCGGGACTATCCTACAATGAGCAGTTCTTC
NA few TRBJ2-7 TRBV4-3 CASSQDWQDSYEQYF TGCGCCAGCAGCCAAGATTGGCAGGATAGCTACGAGCAGTACTTC
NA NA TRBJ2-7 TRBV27 CASSRDGVWYEQYF TGTGCCAGCAGCCGGGACGGGGTTTGGTACGAGCAGTACTTC
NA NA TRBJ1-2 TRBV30 CAWSVRGARSYGYTF TGTGCCTGGAGTGTACGGGGGGCGAGATCCTATGGCTACACCTTC
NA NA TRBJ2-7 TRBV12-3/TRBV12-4 CASSSRGLYEQYF TGTGCCAGCAGTTCTAGGGGTCTCTACGAGCAGTACTTC
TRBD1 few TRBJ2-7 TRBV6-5 CASRSYSMGQETYEQYF TGTGCCAGCCGAAGTTACAGTATGGGACAGGAAACCTACGAGCAGTACTTC
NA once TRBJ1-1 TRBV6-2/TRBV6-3 CASRWRRNEAFF TGTGCCAGCAGGTGGAGGAGGAATGAAGCTTTCTTT
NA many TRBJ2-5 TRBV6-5 CASSYSPGQETQYF TGTGCCAGCAGTTACTCTCCGGGACAAGAGACCCAGTACTTC
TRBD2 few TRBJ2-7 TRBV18 CASSPAGASGSSDEQYF TGTGCCAGCTCACCTGCTGGGGCTAGCGGGAGTTCGGACGAGCAGTACTTC
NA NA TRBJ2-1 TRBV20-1 CSARDPLHHLYNEQFF TGCAGTGCTAGAGATCCCCTCCATCACCTCTACAATGAGCAGTTCTTC
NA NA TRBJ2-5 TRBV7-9 CASSSGLGGAQETQYF TGTGCCAGCAGCTCCGGATTGGGGGGGGCCCAAGAGACCCAGTACTTC
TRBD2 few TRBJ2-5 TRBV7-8 CASSVGLAGEEETQYF TGTGCCAGCAGCGTGGGACTAGCGGGGGAGGAGGAGACCCAGTACTTC
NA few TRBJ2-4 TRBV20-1 CSASEGLAKNIQYF TGCAGTGCTAGCGAGGGACTAGCCAAAAACATTCAGTACTTC
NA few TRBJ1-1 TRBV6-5 CASSYSSRGVNTEAFF TGTGCCAGCAGTTACTCTTCACGGGGTGTGAACACTGAAGCTTTCTTT
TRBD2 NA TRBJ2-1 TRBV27 CASSLPFIAGGYNEQFF TGTGCCAGCAGTTTACCCTTTATAGCGGGGGGGTACAATGAGCAGTTCTTC
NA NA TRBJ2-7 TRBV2 CASSETVRGSTYEQYF TGTGCCAGCAGTGAAACTGTACGGGGTTCCACCTACGAGCAGTACTTC
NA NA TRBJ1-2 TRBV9 CASTPSRDYGYTF TGTGCCAGCACCCCAAGCAGAGACTATGGCTACACCTTC
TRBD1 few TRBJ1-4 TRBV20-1 CSAHPGQGDEKPFF TGCAGTGCTCATCCGGGACAGGGAGATGAAAAACCGTTTTTT
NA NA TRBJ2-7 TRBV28 CASSLSPRQSKTYEQYF TGTGCCAGCAGTCTCAGCCCTCGACAGAGTAAGACCTACGAGCAGTACTTC
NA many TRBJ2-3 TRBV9 CASSVDGSTDTQYF TGTGCCAGCAGCGTAGACGGGAGCACAGATACGCAGTATTTT
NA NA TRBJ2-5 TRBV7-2 CASSSLGRRETQYF TGTGCCAGCAGCTCCCTCGGTCGGAGAGAGACCCAGTACTTC
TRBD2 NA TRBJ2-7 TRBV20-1 CSAPWGLAGGYEQYF TGCAGTGCTCCGTGGGGACTAGCGGGAGGCTACGAGCAGTACTTC
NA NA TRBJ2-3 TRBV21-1 CASSNPWGRESPSSTDTQYF TGTGCCAGCAGCAACCCATGGGGGCGGGAGAGCCCTTCGAGCACAGATACGCAGTATTTT
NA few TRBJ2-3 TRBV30 CAWSVRGEDTQYF TGTGCCTGGAGTGTACGCGGAGAAGATACGCAGTATTTT
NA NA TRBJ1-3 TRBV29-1 CSVEMKGAGNTIYF TGCAGCGTTGAGATGAAGGGGGCTGGAAACACCATATATTTT
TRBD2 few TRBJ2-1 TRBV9 CASSTGGRLDEQFF TGTGCCAGCAGTACGGGGGGGCGTTTAGATGAGCAGTTCTTC
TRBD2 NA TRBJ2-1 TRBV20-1 CSARTSGNYNEQFF TGCAGTGCTAGGACTAGCGGGAACTACAATGAGCAGTTCTTC
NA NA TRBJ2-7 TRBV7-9 CASSPALREEDEQYF TGTGCCAGCAGCCCAGCATTAAGGGAGGAAGACGAGCAGTACTTC
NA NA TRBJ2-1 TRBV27 CASSYQGGVDEQFF TGTGCCAGCAGTTATCAGGGTGGGGTCGATGAGCAGTTCTTC
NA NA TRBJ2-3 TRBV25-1 CASSLGGVKVDTQYF TGTGCCAGCAGTTTAGGGGGGGTCAAAGTAGATACGCAGTATTTT
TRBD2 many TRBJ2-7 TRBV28 CASSSPGTSGSHEQYF TGTGCCAGCAGTTCCCCCGGGACTAGTGGTTCCCACGAGCAGTACTTC
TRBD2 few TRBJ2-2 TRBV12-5 CASGLQTSDTGELFF TGTGCTAGTGGTTTGCAAACTAGCGACACCGGGGAGCTGTTTTTT
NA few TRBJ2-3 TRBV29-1 CSVESNTDTQYF TGCAGCGTTGAAAGTAACACAGATACGCAGTATTTT
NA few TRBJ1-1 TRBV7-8 CASSLEGKTEAFF TGTGCCAGCAGCTTAGAGGGGAAGACTGAAGCTTTCTTT